A selection of T cell receptor beta chains follows, all from one sample in a study of cytomegalovirus exposure and HLA in healthy donors. Measured with immunoSEQ multiplex PCR; TCRdb has only the in-frame clones, and not every one. This sample carries approximately 170,000 clones, around 85% of them seen once, and the ten largest clones take 1%. Source material: PBMCs. All receptors derive from a boy younger than 10 in good health and CMV-seronegative. CDR3s include the opening cysteine and the closing phenylalanine or tryptophan. The order of the fields is J gene, V gene, D gene, clone size, CDR3 protein, CDR3 DNA. D genes are given only for firm matches. For some rows the clone size is stated as once, few or many, or as a class when expanded; others skip it.

J gene: TRBJ1-1
V gene: TRBV7-9
D gene: TRBD1
clone size: NA
CDR3 protein: CASSPGDAGGARAFF
CDR3 DNA: TGTGCCAGCAGCCCGGGGGATGCAGGGGGCGCAAGGGCTTTCTTT

J gene: TRBJ2-3
V gene: TRBV5-1
D gene: NA
clone size: NA
CDR3 protein: CASSARRGSSHTQYF
CDR3 DNA: TGCGCCAGCAGCGCACGACGCGGTTCGTCACATACGCAGTATTTT

J gene: TRBJ2-2
V gene: TRBV19
D gene: NA
clone size: NA
CDR3 protein: CASRPQGTPTGELFF
CDR3 DNA: TGTGCCAGTAGACCACAGGGGACTCCGACCGGGGAGCTGTTTTTT

J gene: TRBJ1-5
V gene: TRBV28
D gene: NA
clone size: NA
CDR3 protein: CASSSDQPQHF
CDR3 DNA: TGTGCCAGCAGTTCGGATCAGCCCCAGCATTTT

J gene: TRBJ2-3
V gene: TRBV6-4
D gene: NA
clone size: NA
CDR3 protein: CASSDYAASTDTQYF
CDR3 DNA: TGTGCCAGCAGTGACTACGCGGCTAGCACAGATACGCAGTATTTT

J gene: TRBJ2-2
V gene: TRBV19
D gene: TRBD2
clone size: few
CDR3 protein: CASSITSGSSTGELFF
CDR3 DNA: TGTGCCAGTAGTATAACTAGCGGGAGCAGCACCGGGGAGCTGTTTTTT

J gene: TRBJ1-5
V gene: TRBV28
D gene: NA
clone size: NA
CDR3 protein: CASSLWSGSNQPQHF
CDR3 DNA: TGTGCCAGCAGTTTATGGTCAGGGAGCAATCAGCCCCAGCATTTT

J gene: TRBJ2-5
V gene: TRBV6-5
D gene: NA
clone size: NA
CDR3 protein: CASSFYGQETQYF
CDR3 DNA: TGTGCCAGCAGTTTTTACGGCCAAGAGACCCAGTACTTC

J gene: TRBJ2-7
V gene: TRBV21-1
D gene: NA
clone size: once
CDR3 protein: CASSKEGDRGREQYF
CDR3 DNA: TGTGCCAGCAGCAAAGAGGGGGACAGGGGTCGGGAGCAGTACTTC

J gene: TRBJ1-1
V gene: TRBV5-1
D gene: TRBD1
clone size: NA
CDR3 protein: CASSSGRGDRDTEAFF
CDR3 DNA: TGCGCCAGCAGCTCTGGCCGGGGGGACAGGGACACTGAAGCTTTCTTT

J gene: TRBJ2-1
V gene: TRBV28
D gene: NA
clone size: NA
CDR3 protein: CASRSRSSYNEQFF
CDR3 DNA: TGTGCCAGCAGGTCGCGGAGCTCCTACAATGAGCAGTTCTTC

J gene: TRBJ1-1
V gene: TRBV7-9
D gene: NA
clone size: NA
CDR3 protein: CASSLREYTEAFF
CDR3 DNA: TGTGCCAGCAGCTTGAGGGAATACACTGAAGCTTTCTTT

J gene: TRBJ2-2
V gene: TRBV6-1
D gene: TRBD2
clone size: NA
CDR3 protein: CASKAGGGELFF
CDR3 DNA: TGTGCCAGCAAAGCGGGAGGTGGGGAGCTGTTTTTT

J gene: TRBJ2-1
V gene: TRBV19
D gene: NA
clone size: NA
CDR3 protein: CASREGSYNEQFF
CDR3 DNA: TGTGCCAGTAGGGAGGGCTCCTACAATGAGCAGTTCTTC

J gene: TRBJ1-1
V gene: TRBV6-6
D gene: NA
clone size: NA
CDR3 protein: CASRRQTNTEAFF
CDR3 DNA: TGTGCCAGCAGGAGACAGACGAACACTGAAGCTTTCTTT

J gene: TRBJ1-5
V gene: TRBV5-6
D gene: NA
clone size: NA
CDR3 protein: CASSLYRYSNQPQHF
CDR3 DNA: TGTGCCAGCAGCTTGTACAGATATAGCAATCAGCCCCAGCATTTT

J gene: TRBJ1-1
V gene: TRBV10-3
D gene: TRBD1
clone size: NA
CDR3 protein: CAISEQGEDTEAFF
CDR3 DNA: TGTGCCATCAGTGAACAGGGGGAGGACACTGAAGCTTTCTTT

J gene: TRBJ1-4
V gene: TRBV7-9
D gene: NA
clone size: NA
CDR3 protein: CSSRTVTVKLFF
CDR3 DNA: TGTTCCAGCAGGACAGTTACCGTAAAACTGTTTTTT

J gene: TRBJ1-2
V gene: TRBV19
D gene: TRBD1
clone size: NA
CDR3 protein: CASSKPGTAYGYTF
CDR3 DNA: TGTGCCAGTAGTAAACCCGGGACAGCCTATGGCTACACCTTC

J gene: TRBJ1-2
V gene: TRBV6-1
D gene: TRBD1
clone size: NA
CDR3 protein: CASSEFITGDSYGYTF
CDR3 DNA: TGTGCCAGCAGTGAATTTATAACAGGGGACAGCTATGGCTACACCTTC

J gene: TRBJ1-2
V gene: TRBV6-1
D gene: TRBD1
clone size: NA
CDR3 protein: CASTLDRGLNYGYTF
CDR3 DNA: TGTGCCAGCACCTTGGACAGGGGGCTGAACTATGGCTACACCTTC

J gene: TRBJ2-7
V gene: TRBV11-2
D gene: NA
clone size: once
CDR3 protein: CASSSIGANRRAHREQYF
CDR3 DNA: TGTGCCAGCAGCTCTATTGGGGCCAACAGGAGAGCCCATAGGGAGCAGTACTTC

J gene: TRBJ2-3
V gene: TRBV6-5
D gene: NA
clone size: NA
CDR3 protein: CASSYSQGLTDTQYF
CDR3 DNA: TGTGCCAGCAGTTACTCGCAGGGCCTCACAGATACGCAGTATTTT

J gene: TRBJ2-1
V gene: TRBV10-1
D gene: TRBD2
clone size: NA
CDR3 protein: CASSESPGLAGLNEQFF
CDR3 DNA: TGCGCCAGCAGTGAGTCGCCAGGACTAGCGGGGTTAAATGAGCAGTTCTTC

J gene: TRBJ2-2
V gene: TRBV6-1
D gene: NA
clone size: NA
CDR3 protein: CASSRTSPGELFF
CDR3 DNA: TGTGCCAGCAGTCGGACATCACCCGGGGAGCTGTTTTTT

J gene: TRBJ2-7
V gene: TRBV7-9
D gene: TRBD2
clone size: NA
CDR3 protein: CASPGGDLGYEQYF
CDR3 DNA: TGTGCCAGCCCGGGAGGTGATTTGGGCTACGAGCAGTACTTC

J gene: TRBJ1-1
V gene: TRBV27
D gene: TRBD1
clone size: NA
CDR3 protein: CASSQYPDRGIGAFF
CDR3 DNA: TGTGCCAGCAGTCAATATCCTGACAGGGGGATAGGCGCTTTCTTT

J gene: TRBJ1-3
V gene: TRBV5-4
D gene: NA
clone size: once
CDR3 protein: CASSLRDTGNTIYF
CDR3 DNA: TGTGCCAGCAGCTTGAGGGACACAGGAAACACCATATATTTT

J gene: TRBJ2-3
V gene: TRBV6-1
D gene: TRBD1
clone size: few
CDR3 protein: CASSDRDRGIDTQYF
CDR3 DNA: TGTGCCAGCAGTGACCGGGACAGGGGCATAGATACGCAGTATTTT

J gene: TRBJ2-3
V gene: TRBV14
D gene: NA
clone size: NA
CDR3 protein: CASSQGVAGPVDTQYF
CDR3 DNA: TGTGCCAGCAGCCAAGGCGTGGCGGGGCCCGTCGATACGCAGTATTTT

J gene: TRBJ1-2
V gene: TRBV2
D gene: NA
clone size: NA
CDR3 protein: CASSDRGTDYGYTF
CDR3 DNA: TGTGCCAGCAGTGATCGGGGTACCGATTATGGCTACACCTTC

J gene: TRBJ2-1
V gene: TRBV7-2
D gene: NA
clone size: NA
CDR3 protein: CASSLALEANEQFF
CDR3 DNA: TGTGCCAGCAGCTTAGCACTAGAAGCCAATGAGCAGTTCTTC

J gene: TRBJ2-1
V gene: TRBV9
D gene: TRBD2
clone size: NA
CDR3 protein: CASTTSGLNNEQFF
CDR3 DNA: TGTGCCAGCACGACTAGCGGCCTCAACAATGAGCAGTTCTTC

J gene: TRBJ1-6
V gene: TRBV5-1
D gene: NA
clone size: NA
CDR3 protein: CASSPLLSYNSPLHF
CDR3 DNA: TGCGCCAGCAGCCCTCTTCTGAGCTATAATTCACCCCTCCACTTT

J gene: TRBJ1-1
V gene: TRBV28
D gene: NA
clone size: NA
CDR3 protein: CASSPGHKNTEAFF
CDR3 DNA: TGTGCCAGCTCCCCCGGACACAAGAACACTGAAGCTTTCTTT

J gene: TRBJ2-5
V gene: TRBV10-2
D gene: TRBD2
clone size: NA
CDR3 protein: CAQAGDQETQYF
CDR3 DNA: TGCGCCCAGGCGGGAGACCAAGAGACCCAGTACTTC

J gene: TRBJ2-7
V gene: TRBV7-9
D gene: NA
clone size: NA
CDR3 protein: CASSPGSTYEQYF
CDR3 DNA: TGTGCCAGCAGTCCGGGTAGCACCTACGAGCAGTACTTC

J gene: TRBJ2-5
V gene: TRBV11-2
D gene: NA
clone size: NA
CDR3 protein: CASSLHLVEGRETQYF
CDR3 DNA: TGTGCCAGCAGCTTACATCTCGTAGAGGGCCGGGAGACCCAGTACTTC

J gene: TRBJ2-5
V gene: TRBV2
D gene: NA
clone size: NA
CDR3 protein: CASSEGGGLETQYF
CDR3 DNA: TGTGCCAGCAGTGAGGGTGGGGGCCTGGAGACCCAGTACTTC

J gene: TRBJ1-5
V gene: TRBV30
D gene: NA
clone size: once
CDR3 protein: CAWSRTALSNQPQHF
CDR3 DNA: TGTGCCTGGAGTCGGACAGCCCTTAGCAATCAGCCCCAGCATTTT

J gene: TRBJ1-1
V gene: TRBV14
D gene: NA
clone size: NA
CDR3 protein: CASSQGHRNTEAFF
CDR3 DNA: TGTGCCAGCAGCCAGGGACACAGGAACACTGAAGCTTTCTTT

J gene: TRBJ2-5
V gene: TRBV28
D gene: TRBD1
clone size: NA
CDR3 protein: CASSPETGGRETQYF
CDR3 DNA: TGTGCCAGCAGTCCCGAAACAGGGGGCCGAGAGACCCAGTACTTC

J gene: TRBJ1-4
V gene: TRBV5-4
D gene: NA
clone size: NA
CDR3 protein: CASSLGGEKLFF
CDR3 DNA: TGTGCCAGCAGCCTCGGGGGGGAAAAACTGTTTTTT

J gene: TRBJ2-1
V gene: TRBV29-1
D gene: NA
clone size: few
CDR3 protein: CSVASQDYNEQFF
CDR3 DNA: TGCAGCGTTGCTAGCCAGGACTACAATGAGCAGTTCTTC

J gene: TRBJ1-2
V gene: TRBV2
D gene: NA
clone size: NA
CDR3 protein: CASTFGQGALASGHTF
CDR3 DNA: NA

J gene: TRBJ1-2
V gene: TRBV30
D gene: NA
clone size: few
CDR3 protein: CAWTLGPGRGGYTF
CDR3 DNA: TGTGCCTGGACCCTCGGTCCCGGGCGGGGCGGCTACACCTTC

J gene: TRBJ1-1
V gene: TRBV30
D gene: TRBD1
clone size: once
CDR3 protein: CAWWTGPMNTEAFF
CDR3 DNA: TGTGCCTGGTGGACAGGCCCCATGAACACTGAAGCTTTCTTT

J gene: TRBJ1-5
V gene: TRBV19
D gene: NA
clone size: NA
CDR3 protein: CASSIVPRGQPQHF
CDR3 DNA: TGTGCCAGTAGTATAGTCCCCCGGGGTCAGCCCCAGCATTTT

J gene: TRBJ2-1
V gene: TRBV10-3
D gene: TRBD2
clone size: NA
CDR3 protein: CAISDPGLATEQFF
CDR3 DNA: TGTGCCATCAGTGACCCGGGACTAGCGACTGAGCAGTTCTTC

J gene: TRBJ1-5
V gene: TRBV2
D gene: TRBD1
clone size: once
CDR3 protein: CASSEGDSLNQPQHF
CDR3 DNA: TGTGCCAGCAGTGAGGGGGACAGCCTCAATCAGCCCCAGCATTTT

J gene: TRBJ1-4
V gene: TRBV5-6
D gene: TRBD1
clone size: NA
CDR3 protein: CASSSLTGGGTNEKLFF
CDR3 DNA: TGTGCCAGCAGCTCTCTGACAGGGGGAGGAACTAATGAAAAACTGTTTTTT